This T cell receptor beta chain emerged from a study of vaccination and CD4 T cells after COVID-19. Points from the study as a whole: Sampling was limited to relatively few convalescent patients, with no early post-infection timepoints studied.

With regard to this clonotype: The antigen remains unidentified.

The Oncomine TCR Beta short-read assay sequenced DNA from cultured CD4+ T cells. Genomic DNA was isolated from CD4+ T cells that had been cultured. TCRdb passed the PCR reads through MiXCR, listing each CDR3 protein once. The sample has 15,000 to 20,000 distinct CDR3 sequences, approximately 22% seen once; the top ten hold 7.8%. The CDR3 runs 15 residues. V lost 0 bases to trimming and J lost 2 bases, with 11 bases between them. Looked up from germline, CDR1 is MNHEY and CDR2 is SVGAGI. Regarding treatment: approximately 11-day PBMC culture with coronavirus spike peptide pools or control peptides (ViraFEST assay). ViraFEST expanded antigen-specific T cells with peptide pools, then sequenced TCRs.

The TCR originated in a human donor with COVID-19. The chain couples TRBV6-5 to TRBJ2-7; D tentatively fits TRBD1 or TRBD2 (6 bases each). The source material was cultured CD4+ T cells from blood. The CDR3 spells CASSYSPGEAYEQYF. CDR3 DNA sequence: TGTGCCAGCAGTTACTCGCCAGGGGAGGCCTACGAGCAGTACTTC.